The rows below give T cell receptor beta chains drawn from one sample of a study of blood T cells in healthy people across ages. TCRdb analysed the 5' RACE reads with MiXCR anew, one entry per CDR3 protein. The sample shows around 800,000 distinct CDR3 sequences, 20% to 30% of them seen only once. The sample was also linked to a second study, of T cells of mothers and their children.

Sequencing was done on a sample of blood. The receptors stem from a boy between 5 and 17 years old in good health. Each CDR3 is given with its conserved first and last residue. The D gene is left open where the match is weak. Expanded clones get a size class; other rows say once, few or many, or leave the size out.

clone_size | j_call | d_call | v_call | cdr3_aa | cdr3_nt
NA | TRBJ1-5 | NA | TRBV28 | CASSRLPRETGDQPQHF | TGTGCCAGCAGCCGACTTCCCAGGGAAACCGGAGATCAGCCCCAGCATTTT
NA | TRBJ2-1 | NA | TRBV6-5 | CASSYGLRGWEQFF | TGTGCCAGCAGTTACGGACTACGGGGGTGGGAGCAGTTCTTC
few | TRBJ2-7 | NA | TRBV6-5 | CASSTGTGSSYEQYF | TGTGCCAGCAGTACCGGGACGGGAAGCTCCTACGAGCAGTACTTC
few | TRBJ1-2 | NA | TRBV19 | CASSPQRFGYTF | TGTGCCAGTAGTCCTCAGAGGTTCGGCTACACCTTC
NA | TRBJ2-5 | NA | TRBV7-9 | CASSSGTLGETQYF | TGTGCCAGCAGCTCCGGGACCCTAGGGGAGACCCAGTACTTC
few | TRBJ2-1 | TRBD1 | TRBV20-1 | CSAPGQGSDEQFF | TGCAGTGCGCCGGGACAGGGGAGCGATGAGCAGTTCTTC
many | TRBJ1-1 | NA | TRBV29-1 | CSVASSGYTEAFF | TGCAGCGTTGCTTCTTCAGGGTACACTGAAGCTTTCTTT
few | TRBJ1-4 | NA | TRBV28 | CASTRQYNEKLFF | TGTGCCAGCACACGGCAGTATAATGAAAAACTGTTTTTT
NA | TRBJ1-2 | NA | TRBV4-2 | CASSQGGKDGYTF | TGTGCCAGCAGCCAAGGGGGCAAGGATGGCTACACCTTC
NA | TRBJ2-4 | NA | TRBV30 | CAWDFENIQYF | TGTGCCTGGGATTTCGAGAACATTCAGTACTTC
few | TRBJ2-3 | TRBD1 | TRBV20-1 | CSAVPGGDTQYF | TGCAGTGCAGTACCAGGGGGAGATACGCAGTATTTT
NA | TRBJ2-2 | TRBD1 | TRBV2 | CASRLRDRGPGELFF | TGTGCCAGCAGGCTCCGGGACAGGGGACCCGGGGAGCTGTTTTTT
NA | TRBJ1-2 | TRBD1 | TRBV7-6 | CASSPWEGADGYTF | TGTGCCAGCAGCCCCTGGGAGGGGGCGGATGGCTACACCTTC
NA | TRBJ2-1 | NA | TRBV29-1 | CSVKTGTSYNEQFF | TGCAGCGTCAAAACAGGGACCTCCTACAATGAGCAGTTCTTC
few | TRBJ1-3 | TRBD1 | TRBV28 | CASSRGDRGAISGNTIYF | TGTGCCAGCAGCCGCGGGGACAGGGGTGCCATCTCTGGAAACACCATATATTTT
few | TRBJ1-6 | TRBD1 | TRBV20-1 | CSASMTGTGVNSPLHF | TGCAGTGCTAGCATGACCGGGACAGGCGTTAATTCACCCCTCCACTTT
few | TRBJ2-3 | NA | TRBV7-9 | CASSLALPSLSTDTQYF | TGTGCCAGCAGCTTAGCGTTACCATCTTTGAGCACAGATACGCAGTATTTT
few | TRBJ1-1 | TRBD1 | TRBV12-3/TRBV12-4 | CASSVQGFRTEAFF | TGTGCCAGCAGTGTACAGGGGTTTCGCACTGAAGCTTTCTTT
few | TRBJ2-3 | TRBD2 | TRBV10-3 | CAISGGGTDTQYF | TGTGCCATCAGCGGGGGGGGCACAGATACGCAGTATTTT
NA | TRBJ2-5 | NA | TRBV6-6 | CASSALARETQYF | TGTGCCAGCAGTGCCCTAGCGCGGGAGACCCAGTACTTC
few | TRBJ2-1 | TRBD2 | TRBV7-9 | CASSWAGTSGKEQFF | TGTGCCAGCAGCTGGGCCGGGACTAGCGGGAAGGAGCAGTTCTTC
NA | TRBJ2-5 | NA | TRBV5-8 | CASSPLWGRGQETQYF | TGTGCCAGCAGCCCCCTATGGGGGCGGGGGCAAGAGACCCAGTACTTC
NA | TRBJ1-4 | NA | TRBV18 | CANSPKQSNEKLFF | TGTGCCAACTCACCAAAACAGAGTAATGAAAAACTGTTTTTT
many | TRBJ1-3 | TRBD1 | TRBV20-1 | CSAKRTGWFGNTIYF | TGCAGTGCAAAAAGGACAGGGTGGTTTGGAAACACCATATATTTT
NA | TRBJ1-4 | NA | TRBV4-1 | CASSQGVSEKLFF | TGCGCCAGCAGCCAAGGGGTCTCTGAAAAACTGTTTTTT
NA | TRBJ1-6 | NA | TRBV7-9 | CASPGGAGVDDSPFHF | TGTGCCAGCCCGGGAGGGGCAGGGGTTGATGATTCACCCTTCCACTTT
few | TRBJ1-6 | TRBD1 | TRBV27 | CASNPGQGNSPLHF | TGTGCCAGCAATCCGGGACAGGGAAATTCACCCCTCCACTTT
NA | TRBJ2-6 | NA | TRBV6-2/TRBV6-3 | CASSYSTRSSGANVLTF | TGTGCCAGCAGTTACTCAACGCGCAGCTCTGGGGCCAACGTCCTGACTTTC
few | TRBJ2-5 | NA | TRBV7-2 | CASTVGSGTQTQYF | TGTGCCAGCACGGTGGGGTCAGGGACACAGACCCAGTACTTC
NA | TRBJ1-2 | TRBD1 | TRBV12-3/TRBV12-4 | CASSSQGGNYGYTF | TGTGCCAGCAGTTCTCAGGGGGGCAACTATGGCTACACCTTC
NA | TRBJ2-1 | NA | TRBV7-2 | CASSLSQYEQFF | TGTGCCAGCAGCTTAAGCCAATATGAGCAGTTCTTC
few | TRBJ1-2 | TRBD1 | TRBV12-3/TRBV12-4 | CASSPGQGSGYTF | TGTGCCAGCAGTCCCGGACAGGGGAGTGGCTACACCTTC